Listed below are T cell receptor beta chains from one sample, sequenced in a study of CD8 T cells in ankylosing spondylitis. MiXCR, run by TCRdb on the 5' RACE reads, gives a single entry per CDR3 protein. The data contain 200,000 to 250,000 distinct CDR3 sequences, roughly a third of them seen just once; the ten biggest clones take up approximately 4%. Material for sequencing was blood, either unsorted or a sorted T cell fraction (not recorded which). The receptors derive from a male donor with ankylosing spondylitis or in good health (not recorded which). The CDR3 runs from the conserved cysteine through the conserved F or W. Fields, in order: D gene, V gene, J gene, clone size, CDR3 DNA, CDR3 protein. A D gene is named only where the DNA matches it firmly. Rows give clone size only sometimes, using once, few, many, or a class for an expanded clone.

D: .
V: TRBV7-6
J: TRBJ2-2
size: few
DNA: TGTGCCAGCAGCTTGACGGAGGCCGGGGAGCTGTTTTTT
CDR3: CASSLTEAGELFF

D: TRBD1
V: TRBV7-6
J: TRBJ2-7
size: .
DNA: TGTGCCAGCAGCTTAAGGGCCCCCGGACAGGGGGCCTACGAGCAGTACTTC
CDR3: CASSLRAPGQGAYEQYF

D: TRBD2
V: TRBV12-3/TRBV12-4
J: TRBJ2-1
size: .
DNA: TGTGCCAGCAGCCGGGGGACTAGAGGGAATGAGCAGTTCTTC
CDR3: CASSRGTRGNEQFF

D: TRBD1
V: TRBV15
J: TRBJ2-3
size: .
DNA: TGTGCCACCAGCAGAGTACAGGGGAGCACACCACAGTATTTT
CDR3: CATSRVQGSTPQYF

D: .
V: TRBV12-3/TRBV12-4
J: TRBJ2-2
size: .
DNA: TGTGCCAGCAGTTTACAATTTGGGTGGGAGCTGTTTTTT
CDR3: CASSLQFGWELFF

D: .
V: TRBV12-3/TRBV12-4
J: TRBJ2-5
size: .
DNA: TGTGCCAGCAGCCTGACAGAAGAGACCCAGTACTTC
CDR3: CASSLTEETQYF

D: .
V: TRBV25-1
J: TRBJ2-5
size: .
DNA: TGTGCCAGCAGTGAAGGGTCGGCAGGGTCCTCCGAGACCCAGTACTTC
CDR3: CASSEGSAGSSETQYF

D: .
V: TRBV20-1
J: TRBJ2-5
size: few
DNA: TGCAGTGCTAGAAGACAGCAAGAGACCCAGTACTTC
CDR3: CSARRQQETQYF

D: .
V: TRBV20-1
J: TRBJ2-1
size: .
DNA: TGCAGTGCTAGAGATATAGTTAACAATGAGCAGTTCTTC
CDR3: CSARDIVNNEQFF

D: .
V: TRBV5-6
J: TRBJ2-7
size: .
DNA: TGTGCCAGCAGCCGGGGGCGATCTCGGAAGGAGCAGTACTTC
CDR3: CASSRGRSRKEQYF

D: TRBD2
V: TRBV5-1
J: TRBJ2-7
size: .
DNA: TGCGCCAGCAGCTTGCTAGCGGGCTACGAGCAGTACTTC
CDR3: CASSLLAGYEQYF

D: .
V: TRBV3-1
J: TRBJ2-4
size: .
DNA: TGTGCCAGCAGCCAAGGGTCGGCCTCGTGGGGAAGCATTCAGTACTTC
CDR3: CASSQGSASWGSIQYF

D: .
V: TRBV20-1
J: TRBJ1-5
size: .
DNA: TGCAGTGCTAGAGATTTCGGGGCTGGGGGCGGTCAGCCCCAGCATTTT
CDR3: CSARDFGAGGGQPQHF

D: .
V: TRBV4-2
J: TRBJ2-1
size: .
DNA: TGTGCCAGCAGCCAAGATAGAGACAATGAGCAGTTCTTC
CDR3: CASSQDRDNEQFF

D: .
V: TRBV28
J: TRBJ1-5
size: few
DNA: TGTGCCAGCAGTCGCCCACGAGGACAGCTCAATCAGCCCCAGCATTTT
CDR3: CASSRPRGQLNQPQHF

D: .
V: TRBV5-1
J: TRBJ2-7
size: few
DNA: TGCGCCAGCAGCTCCACATCCCACCAGGGCGAGCAGTACTTC
CDR3: CASSSTSHQGEQYF

D: .
V: TRBV5-1
J: TRBJ2-3
size: once
DNA: TGCGCCAGCAGGAGAGGGGCAGGAGGGAACACAGATACGCAGTATTTT
CDR3: CASRRGAGGNTDTQYF